This T cell receptor (beta chain) originates from a study of blood T cell repertoires in COVID-19. Study-level background: From T cells, B-cell-depleted T cells, or PBMCs came the material, which was cDNA or gDNA.

In the original analysis: Cell counts per sample came from amplifying reference gene primers. Repertoires were generated with immunoSEQ multiplex PCR, while TCRdb's copy carries only in-frame clones and drops some. V and J calls and clone size are as listed in that table; D and trimming were resolved from the DNA. The top ten clones hold more than 6% of a sample with 200,000 to 300,000 clones, about 82% of them seen once. This TCR was sampled from a woman aged 55-70 years with active or convalescent COVID-19. The specimen was peripheral blood.

DNA for the CDR3: TGTGCCAGCAGCCAATCTAGCGGGAGGGCCGGTGAGCAGTTCTTC. It encodes CASSQSSGRAGEQFF. The J gene is TRBJ2-1, the V gene TRBV3-1 (or the pseudogene TRBV3-2), with 12 bases lining up with TRBD2. This CDR3 contains 15 residues. CDR1 LGHDT and CDR2 YNNKEL come from the germline V gene (reference sequence). Losses at the gene ends were 2 bases for V and 9 bases for J; bases not matched to a gene: 5.